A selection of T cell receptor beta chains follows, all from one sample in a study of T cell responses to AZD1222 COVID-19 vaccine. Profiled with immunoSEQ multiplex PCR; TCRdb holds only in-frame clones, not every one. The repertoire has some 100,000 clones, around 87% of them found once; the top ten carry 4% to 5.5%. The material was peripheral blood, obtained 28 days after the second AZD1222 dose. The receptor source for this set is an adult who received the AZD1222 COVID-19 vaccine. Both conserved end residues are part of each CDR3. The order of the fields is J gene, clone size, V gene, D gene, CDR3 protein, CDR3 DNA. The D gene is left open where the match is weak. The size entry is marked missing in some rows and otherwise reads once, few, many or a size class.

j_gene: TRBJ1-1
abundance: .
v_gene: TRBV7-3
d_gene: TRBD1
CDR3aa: CASKGGMNTEAFF
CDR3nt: TGTGCCAGCAAAGGGGGCATGAACACTGAAGCTTTCTTT

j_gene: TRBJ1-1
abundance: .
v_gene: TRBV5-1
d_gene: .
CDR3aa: CASSLVTQNTEAFF
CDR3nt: TGCGCCAGCAGCTTGGTAACACAGAACACTGAAGCTTTCTTT

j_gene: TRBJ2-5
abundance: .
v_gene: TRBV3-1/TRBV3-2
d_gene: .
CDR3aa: CASSQSQETQYF
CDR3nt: TGTGCCAGCAGCCAATCCCAAGAGACCCAGTACTTC

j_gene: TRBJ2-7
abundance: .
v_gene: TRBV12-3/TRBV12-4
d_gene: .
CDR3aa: CASSLRASDEQYF
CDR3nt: TGTGCCAGCAGTTTGAGGGCGTCGGACGAGCAGTACTTC

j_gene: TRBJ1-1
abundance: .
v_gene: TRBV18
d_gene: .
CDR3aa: CASSPRQENTEAFF
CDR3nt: TGTGCCAGCTCACCAAGGCAAGAAAACACTGAAGCTTTCTTT

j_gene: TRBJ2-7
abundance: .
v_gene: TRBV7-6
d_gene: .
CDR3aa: CASSFSPGDYEQYF
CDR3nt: TGTGCCAGCAGCTTTAGTCCAGGGGACTACGAGCAGTACTTC

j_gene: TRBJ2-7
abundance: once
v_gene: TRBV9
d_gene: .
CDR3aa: CASSLRWGAGEQYF
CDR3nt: TGTGCCAGCAGCCTCCGTTGGGGGGCCGGCGAGCAGTACTTC

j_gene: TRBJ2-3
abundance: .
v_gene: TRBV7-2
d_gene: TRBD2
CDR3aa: CASSLIAGGPSTDTQYF
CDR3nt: TGTGCCAGCAGCTTAATCGCGGGAGGGCCGAGCACAGATACGCAGTATTTT

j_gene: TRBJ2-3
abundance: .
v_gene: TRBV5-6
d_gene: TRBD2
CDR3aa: CASSLGASGGSDTQYF
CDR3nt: TGTGCCAGCAGCTTGGGGGCTAGCGGGGGATCGGATACGCAGTATTTT

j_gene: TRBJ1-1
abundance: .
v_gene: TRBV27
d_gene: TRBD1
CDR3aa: CASSGTGVDTEAFF
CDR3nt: TGTGCCAGCAGTGGGACAGGGGTGGACACTGAAGCTTTCTTT

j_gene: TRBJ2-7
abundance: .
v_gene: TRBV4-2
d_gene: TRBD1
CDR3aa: CASSQEGTGSTDQYF
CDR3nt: TGTGCCAGCAGCCAAGAGGGGACAGGGAGTACGGATCAGTACTTC

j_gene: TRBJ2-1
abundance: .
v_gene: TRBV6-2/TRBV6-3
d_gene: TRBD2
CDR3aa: CASNPRRETYNEQFF
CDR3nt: TGTGCCAGCAACCCCCGGCGGGAGACCTACAATGAGCAGTTCTTC

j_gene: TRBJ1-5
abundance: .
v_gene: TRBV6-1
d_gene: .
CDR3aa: CASSEYPVQSISNQPQHF
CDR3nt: TGTGCCAGCAGTGAATATCCCGTACAGTCAATTAGCAATCAGCCCCAGCATTTT

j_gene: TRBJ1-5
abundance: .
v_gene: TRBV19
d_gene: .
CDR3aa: CASSIHGGRAGNQPQHF
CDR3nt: TGTGCCAGTAGTATACATGGGGGTCGGGCGGGCAATCAGCCCCAGCATTTT

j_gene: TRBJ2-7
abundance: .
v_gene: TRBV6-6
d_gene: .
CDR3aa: CASTGSYEQYF
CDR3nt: TGTGCCAGTACGGGCTCCTACGAGCAGTACTTC

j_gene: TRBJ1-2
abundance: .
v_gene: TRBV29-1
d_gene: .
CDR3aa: CSVRGRSYGYTF
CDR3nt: TGCAGCGTTCGGGGGCGTAGCTATGGCTACACCTTC

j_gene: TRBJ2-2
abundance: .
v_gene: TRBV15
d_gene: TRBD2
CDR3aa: CATGDKRTSGRGTTGELFF
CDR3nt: TGTGCCACGGGAGACAAGAGAACAAGCGGGAGAGGAACCACCGGGGAGCTGTTTTTT

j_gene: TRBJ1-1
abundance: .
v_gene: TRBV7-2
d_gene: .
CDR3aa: CASSRDIGEAFF
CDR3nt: TGTGCCAGCAGCCGGGACATTGGTGAAGCTTTCTTT

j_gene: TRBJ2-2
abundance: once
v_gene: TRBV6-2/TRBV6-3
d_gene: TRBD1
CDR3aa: CASSPTGLVSGELFF
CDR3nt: TGTGCCAGCAGCCCGACAGGGTTAGTTTCCGGGGAGCTGTTTTTT

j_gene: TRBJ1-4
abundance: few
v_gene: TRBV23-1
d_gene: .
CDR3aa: CASSQSAWATNEKLFF
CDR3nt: TGCGCCAGCAGTCAATCTGCCTGGGCTACTAATGAAAAACTGTTTTTT

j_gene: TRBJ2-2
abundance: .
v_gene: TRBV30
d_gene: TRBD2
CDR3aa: CAWSLPGLVTGELFF
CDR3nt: TGTGCCTGGAGCCTTCCGGGACTAGTAACCGGGGAGCTGTTTTTT

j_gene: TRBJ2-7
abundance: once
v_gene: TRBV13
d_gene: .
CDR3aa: CASSLAGSYEQYF
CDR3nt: TGTGCCAGCAGCTTAGCAGGGTCCTACGAGCAGTACTTC

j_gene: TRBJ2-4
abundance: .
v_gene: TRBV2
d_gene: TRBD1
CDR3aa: CASLGRDRGSKNIQYF
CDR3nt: TGTGCCAGCCTCGGTAGGGACAGGGGATCCAAAAACATTCAGTACTTC

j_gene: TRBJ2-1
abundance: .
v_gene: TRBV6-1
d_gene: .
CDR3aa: CASSLGNEQFF
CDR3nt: TGTGCCAGCAGCCTCGGCAATGAGCAGTTCTTC

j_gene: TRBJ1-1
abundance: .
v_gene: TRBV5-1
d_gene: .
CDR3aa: CASRSPIPGTEAFF
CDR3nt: TGCGCCAGCAGGTCCCCGATTCCAGGCACTGAAGCTTTCTTT

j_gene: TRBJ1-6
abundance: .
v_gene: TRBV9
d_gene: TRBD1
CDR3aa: CASSRWDRENSPLHF
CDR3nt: TGTGCCAGCAGCCGATGGGACAGGGAAAATTCACCCCTCCACTTT

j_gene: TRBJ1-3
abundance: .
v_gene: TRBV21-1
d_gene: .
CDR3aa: CASSKAAGRDSGNTIYF
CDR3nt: TGTGCCAGCAGCAAAGCCGCTGGGAGGGACTCTGGAAACACCATATATTTT

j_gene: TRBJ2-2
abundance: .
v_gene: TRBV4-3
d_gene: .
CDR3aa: CASSQDLGGELFF
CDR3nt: TGCGCCAGCAGCCAAGATCTCGGCGGGGAGCTGTTTTTT

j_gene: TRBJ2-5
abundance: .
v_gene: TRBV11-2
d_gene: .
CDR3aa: CASSLMARETQYF
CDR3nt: TGTGCCAGCAGCTTAATGGCGCGAGAGACCCAGTACTTC

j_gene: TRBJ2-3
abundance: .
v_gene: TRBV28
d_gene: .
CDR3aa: CASSLYNQGMGADTQYF
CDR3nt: TGTGCCAGCAGTTTATACAATCAGGGCATGGGGGCAGATACGCAGTATTTT

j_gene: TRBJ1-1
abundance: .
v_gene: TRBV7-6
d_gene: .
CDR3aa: CASSLGGGSGARAFF
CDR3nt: TGTGCCAGCAGCTTAGGGGGAGGTTCCGGGGCCAGAGCTTTCTTT

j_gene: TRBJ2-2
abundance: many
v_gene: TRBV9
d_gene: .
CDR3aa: CASSPGGSGELFF
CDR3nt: TGTGCCAGCAGCCCCGGGGGATCCGGGGAGCTGTTTTTT

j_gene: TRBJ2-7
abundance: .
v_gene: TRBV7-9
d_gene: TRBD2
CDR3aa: CASSPSGGSYEQYF
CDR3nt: TGTGCCAGCAGCCCAAGCGGGGGTTCCTACGAGCAGTACTTC

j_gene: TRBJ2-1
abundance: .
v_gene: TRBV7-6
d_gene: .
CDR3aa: CASSLRITGKPDNEQFF
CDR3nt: TGTGCCAGCAGCTTAAGAATTACGGGTAAGCCGGACAATGAGCAGTTCTTC

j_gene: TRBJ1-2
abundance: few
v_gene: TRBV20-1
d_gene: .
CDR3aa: CSAGFGGGYTF
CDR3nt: TGCAGTGCGGGGTTTGGGGGTGGCTACACCTTC

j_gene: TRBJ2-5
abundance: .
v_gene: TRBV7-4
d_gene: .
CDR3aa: CASSLSYGHQETQYF
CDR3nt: TGTGCCAGCAGCTTAAGTTACGGTCACCAAGAGACCCAGTACTTC

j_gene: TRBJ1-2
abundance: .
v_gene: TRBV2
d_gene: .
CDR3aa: CASSVKSGSSGYTF
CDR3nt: TGTGCCAGCAGTGTCAAGTCAGGGTCAAGTGGCTACACCTTC

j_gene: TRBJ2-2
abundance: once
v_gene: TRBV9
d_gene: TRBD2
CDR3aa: CASSLRAGMNTGELFF
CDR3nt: TGTGCCAGCAGCCTTAGAGCGGGGATGAACACCGGGGAGCTGTTTTTT

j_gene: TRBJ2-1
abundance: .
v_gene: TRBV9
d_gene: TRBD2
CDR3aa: CASSVGPGGAWNEQFF
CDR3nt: TGTGCCAGCAGCGTCGGCCCGGGAGGCGCGTGGAATGAGCAGTTCTTC

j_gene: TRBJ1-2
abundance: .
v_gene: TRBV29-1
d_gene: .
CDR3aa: CSVGDNGYTF
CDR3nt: TGCAGCGTTGGGGACAATGGCTACACCTTC

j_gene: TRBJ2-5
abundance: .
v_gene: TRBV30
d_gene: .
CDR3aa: CAWSSETQYF
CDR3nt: TGTGCCTGGAGCTCAGAGACCCAGTACTTC

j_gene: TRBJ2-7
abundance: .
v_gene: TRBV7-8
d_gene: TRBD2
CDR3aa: CASSKGTSGRYEQYF
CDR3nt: TGTGCCAGCAGCAAGGGGACTAGCGGGCGGTACGAGCAGTACTTC

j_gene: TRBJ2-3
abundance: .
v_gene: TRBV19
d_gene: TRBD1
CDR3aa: CASQQGQGVSDTQYF
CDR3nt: TGTGCCAGCCAACAGGGACAGGGGGTATCAGATACGCAGTATTTT

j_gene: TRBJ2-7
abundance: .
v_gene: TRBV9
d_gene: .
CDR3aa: CASSVGERESYEQYF
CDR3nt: TGTGCCAGCAGCGTCGGGGAAAGAGAGTCCTACGAGCAGTACTTC

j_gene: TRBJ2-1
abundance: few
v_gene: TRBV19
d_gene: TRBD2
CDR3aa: CASSRTSGGFDEQFF
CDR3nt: TGTGCCAGTAGTAGGACTAGCGGGGGGTTTGATGAGCAGTTCTTC

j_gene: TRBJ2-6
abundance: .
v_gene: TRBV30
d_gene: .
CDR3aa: CAWRRFVSGANVLTF
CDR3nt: TGTGCCTGGAGGCGGTTCGTCTCTGGGGCCAACGTCCTGACTTTC

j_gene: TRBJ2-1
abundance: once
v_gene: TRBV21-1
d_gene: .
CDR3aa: CASSKALLDNEQFF
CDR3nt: TGTGCCAGCTCAAAGGCACTTTTGGATAATGAGCAGTTCTTC

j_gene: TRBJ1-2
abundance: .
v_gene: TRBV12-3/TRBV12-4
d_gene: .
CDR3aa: CASSFDGNYGYTF
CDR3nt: TGTGCCAGCAGTTTTGACGGAAACTATGGCTACACCTTC

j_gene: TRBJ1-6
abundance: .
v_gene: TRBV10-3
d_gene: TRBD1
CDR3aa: CAIGQGDNSPLHF
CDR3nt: TGTGCCATCGGACAGGGGGATAATTCACCCCTCCACTTT

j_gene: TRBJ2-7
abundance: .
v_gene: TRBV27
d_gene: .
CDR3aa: CASKGGSYEQYF
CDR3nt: TGTGCCAGCAAGGGGGGCTCCTACGAGCAGTACTTC

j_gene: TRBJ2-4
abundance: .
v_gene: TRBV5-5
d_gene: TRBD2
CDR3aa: CASSPRLTSGGAEWVNIQYF
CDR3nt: TGTGCCAGCAGCCCGCGATTGACTAGCGGGGGGGCAGAGTGGGTAAACATTCAGTACTTC

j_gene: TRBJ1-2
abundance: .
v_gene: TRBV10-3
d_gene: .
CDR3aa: CAISESTPRYYGYTF
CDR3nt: TGTGCCATCAGTGAGTCGACTCCCAGATATTATGGCTACACCTTC

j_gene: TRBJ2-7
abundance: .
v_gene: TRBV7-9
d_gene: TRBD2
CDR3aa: CASSLVEGLAGGYEQYF
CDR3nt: TGTGCCAGCAGCTTAGTGGAAGGACTAGCGGGAGGGTACGAGCAGTACTTC

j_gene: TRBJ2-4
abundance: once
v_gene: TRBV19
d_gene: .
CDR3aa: CASSMARNIQYF
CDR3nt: TGTGCCAGTAGTATGGCCAGAAACATTCAGTACTTC

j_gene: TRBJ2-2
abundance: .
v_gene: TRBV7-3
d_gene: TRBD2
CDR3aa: CASSGPGLAGAGTGELFF
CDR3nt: TGTGCCAGCAGTGGCCCGGGACTAGCGGGAGCTGGCACCGGGGAGCTGTTTTTT